This entry lists 21 T cell receptor beta chains sequenced from one sample in a study of T cell responses to AZD1222 COVID-19 vaccine (dated by TCRdb to about 2021). The sample's time point label is to be understood as: about 28 days (+/-7) after the second vaccine dose. Library construction relied on the immunoSEQ multiplex PCR assay. TCRdb took over this immuneACCESS table, retaining in-frame rearrangements with V and J assigned. Such tables are incomplete; in checked studies, under half of the missing clones stem from an unresolved V gene, and the remainder is unexplained. In this sample the table shows nearly 200,000 clones, roughly 92% of which occur a single time. In total, the top ten clones hold over 0.95% of the sample. The source was peripheral blood, collected 28 days after the second AZD1222 dose. These TCRs come from an adult who received the AZD1222 COVID-19 vaccine.

The gene calls are TRBV7-6 and TRBJ2-5, with TRBD2 matching over 10 bases. The CDR3 covers 14 residues. Germline V gene data show CDR1 as SGHVS and CDR2 as FNYEAQ. The V and J ends lost 2 bases and 4 bases, in that order; junction bases with no gene match: 1. CDR3 in amino acids: CASSLLAGVETQYF. In DNA form, the CDR3 reads TGTGCCAGCAGCTTACTAGCGGGGGTAGAGACCCAGTACTTC.

This clone was picked up a small number of times. The rearrangement joins TRBV24-1 to TRBJ1-3; TRBD1 aligns across 7 bases. The CDR3 has 16 amino acids. V lost 10 bases, J lost 0 bases, and 11 bases stayed unmatched. The germline V gene has CDR1 KGHDR and CDR2 SFDVKD. The CDR3 region is CATRDQGVISGNTIYF. The CDR3 DNA follows: TGTGCCACTAGGGATCAGGGGGTTATCTCTGGAAACACCATATATTTT.

V is TRBV5-6 and J is TRBJ1-5; no definite D call. V shed 2 bases and J shed 1 base, with 4 bases lying between them. Germline V gene lookup returns CDR1 SGHDT and CDR2 YYEEEE. The CDR3 runs 13 residues. This CDR3 is CASSFQSNQPQHF. The CDR3, as DNA: TGTGCCAGCAGCTTCCAAAGCAATCAGCCCCAGCATTTT.

This rearrangement joins TRBV5-6 to TRBJ1-1, with 8 bases matching TRBD1. Germline loops: CDR1 SGHDT, CDR2 YYEEEE. Trimming removed 7 bases from V and 0 bases from J; junction bases left unmatched: 14. The CDR3 runs to 17 residues. The CDR3, as DNA: TGTGCCAGCCGCGCCCCCGGACAGGGCTCTTTGAACACTGAAGCTTTCTTT. Its protein product is CASRAPGQGSLNTEAFF. Together with reference TRBV5-6 and TRBJ1-1, the CDR3 gives the full variable domain: DAGVTQSPTHLIKTRGQQVTLRCSPKSGHDTVSWYQQALGQGPQFIFQYYEEEERQRGNFPDRFSGHQFPNYSSELNVNALLLGDSALYLCASRAPGQGSLNTEAFFGQGTRLTVV.

The chain carries TRBV19 and TRBJ1-2; TRBD1 is a possible D gene (5 bases). This CDR3 contains 15 residues. V lost 2 bases and J lost 0, with 10 bases in between. The germline V gene has CDR1 LNHDA and CDR2 SQIVND (reference sequence). The CDR3 loop reads CASSISGGTNYGYTF. In DNA, the CDR3 is TGTGCCAGTAGTATATCCGGGGGGACTAACTATGGCTACACCTTC.

As for this clone: Different DNA sequences within this sample yield the same CDR3. The CDR3 DNA sequence: TGTGCCATCAGTCGACAGGCTAACACTGAAGCTTTCTTT. Translated: CAISRQANTEAFF. This chain links TRBV10-3 with TRBJ1-1; tentative D call: TRBD1 (6 bases). Germline CDR1 is ENHRY and CDR2 is SYGVKD. With 5 bases removed from V and 2 bases from J, the gap between germline ends came to 9 bases. CDR3 length equals 13 residues.

For the CDR3, the DNA is TGTGCCAGCAGTTTATATAATGAGCAGTTCTTC. It encodes CASSLYNEQFF. The rearrangement joins TRBV27 to TRBJ2-1; D is unresolved. Trimming took 1 base from V and 7 from J, leaving 2 bases between them. Germline V gene lookup returns CDR1 MNHEY and CDR2 SMNVEV (reference sequence). This CDR3 is built from 11 residues.

This chain links TRBV4-2 with TRBJ2-5; no clear D gene. Germline lookup yields CDR1 LGHNA and CDR2 YNFKEQ. The V end lost 0 bases, the J end lost 4 bases, and 15 bases lay between the germline ends. The CDR3 covers 16 residues. For the CDR3, the DNA is TGTGCCAGCAGCCAAGATGCTACGCGGAACCCAGAGACCCAGTACTTC. Translated: CASSQDATRNPETQYF.

The rearrangement links TRBV11-2 to TRBJ2-7, with a possible D match to TRBD1 (6 bases). Germline V gene sequence: CDR1 SGHAT, CDR2 FQNNGV. The length of the CDR3 is 13 residues. The V gene lost 9 bases and the J gene lost 7 bases, with 19 bases spanning the gap. CDR3 DNA sequence: TGTGCCAGTTCTATGGCAGGGGTGCTAGAGCAGTACTTC. Translated, it gives CASSMAGVLEQYF. Using reference TRBV11-2 and TRBJ2-7 for the parts outside the CDR3, the full variable domain is EAGVAQSPRYKIIEKRQSVAFWCNPISGHATLYWYQQILGQGPKLLIQFQNNGVVDDSQLPKDRFSAERLKGVDSTLKIQPAKLEDSAVYLCASSMAGVLEQYFGPGTRLTVT.

V is TRBV15 and J is TRBJ2-5; 8 nucleotides line up with TRBD1. Germline V gene data show CDR1 as LNHNV and CDR2 as YYDKDF (reference sequence). The CDR3 runs to 16 residues. Losses at the gene ends were 1 base for V and 5 bases for J; bases not matched to a gene: 9. DNA of the CDR3: TGTGCCACCAGCAGAGGGGGCAGGGGGCATGTGGAGACCCAGTACTTC. It codes for CATSRGGRGHVETQYF.

The rearrangement joins TRBV14 to TRBJ1-1; D is undetermined. There are 15 residues in the CDR3. The germline gives CDR1 SGHDN, CDR2 FVKESK. Deletions cut 0 bases from V and 3 bases from J, with 11 bases between. The CDR3 sequence: CASSQDWLRYTEAFF. The CDR3, as DNA: TGTGCCAGCAGCCAAGATTGGTTGAGGTACACTGAAGCTTTCTTT. The full variable domain, with the rest looked up from reference TRBV14 and TRBJ1-1, is EAGVTQFPSHSVIEKGQTVTLRCDPISGHDNLYWYRRVMGKEIKFLLHFVKESKQDESGMPNNRFLAERTGGTYSTLKVQPAELEDSGVYFCASSQDWLRYTEAFFGQGTRLTVV.

This chain uses TRBV7-9 with TRBJ2-3; D unclear. V lost 5 bases to trimming and J lost 4 bases, with 10 bases between them. Germline V gene sequence: CDR1 SEHNR, CDR2 FQNEAQ (reference sequence). This CDR3 region has 13 residues. The CDR3 bases are TGTGCCAGCAGCACTTTGGGCGCAGATACGCAGTATTTT. Translating it yields CASSTLGADTQYF.

Details on this clone: Other DNA sequences of this sample code for an identical CDR3. The chain is built from TRBV6-5 and TRBJ1-1, with TRBD1 matching over 7 bases. V lost 5 bases, J lost 5 bases, and 8 bases stayed unmatched. The CDR3 is made up of 14 amino acids. Germline V gene sequence: CDR1 MNHEY, CDR2 SVGAGI. The CDR3 sequence: CASSTRQGGTEAFF. Written as DNA, the CDR3 is TGTGCCAGCAGTACCAGACAGGGCGGAACTGAAGCTTTCTTT.

V usage is TRBV7-2 and J usage is TRBJ2-2; perhaps D is TRBD1 or TRBD2 (5 bases each). Between the trimmed V and J ends, which lost 5 bases and 6 bases, there was a span of 16 bases. The CDR3 is 15 residues long. Per the germline V gene, CDR1 is SGHTA and CDR2 is FQGNSA. The CDR3 loop reads CASSLLGLGAGELFF. For the CDR3, the DNA is TGTGCCAGCAGCCTACTTGGGCTGGGGGCCGGGGAGCTGTTTTTT.

This clone is a singleton in its sample. The chain employs TRBV13 and TRBJ1-2; weak D call: TRBD1 (6 bases). Germline assignment: CDR1 PRHDT and CDR2 FYEKMQ (reference sequence). With 3 bases removed from V and 2 bases from J, the gap between germline ends came to 13 bases. CDR3 size: 15 residues. CDR3 amino acids: CASSFYRESNYGYTF. The CDR3 DNA follows: TGTGCCAGCAGCTTCTACAGGGAATCCAACTATGGCTACACCTTC.

V and J are TRBV4-2 and TRBJ1-6; D perhaps matches TRBD1 (6 bases). This CDR3 is 15 amino acids long. Germline CDR1 reads LGHNA; CDR2 reads YNFKEQ. V was pared by 1 base and J by 7 bases, with 11 bases between. CDR3 DNA: TGTGCCAGCAGCCAAGCTCCAGGGGTGAATTCACCCCTCCACTTT. This sequence encodes CASSQAPGVNSPLHF.

CDR3 bases: TGTGCCGGAACCGCCCCTCCGGGAAACCAAGAGACCCAGTACTTC. This translates into CAGTAPPGNQETQYF. The chain has TRBV19 and TRBJ2-5; maybe TRBD2 (5 bases). The V and J ends lost 11 bases and 0 bases respectively, with 19 bases between them. Per germline, CDR1 LNHDA and CDR2 SQIVND (reference sequence). The CDR3 covers 15 residues.

The V and J genes are TRBV6-5 and TRBJ1-2; D is perhaps TRBD1 (6 bases). The V gene's germline CDR1 is MNHEY and CDR2 SVGAGI. V lost 5 bases and J 7 bases, leaving 14 bases between the germline ends. The CDR3 runs to 13 residues. CDR3 loop: CASSRGGSGGYTF. The CDR3 nucleotides read TGTGCCAGCAGTAGAGGGGGATCGGGTGGCTACACCTTC.

The rearrangement links TRBV7-9 to TRBJ1-6; D remains ambiguous. Looked up from germline, CDR1 is SEHNR and CDR2 is FQNEAQ (reference sequence). The V and J ends lost 5 bases and 0 bases respectively, with 8 bases between them. CDR3 length equals 15 residues. CDR3 coding DNA: TGTGCCAGCAGCCGACGGAGCTCCTATAATTCACCCCTCCACTTT. This encodes CASSRRSSYNSPLHF.

The chain has TRBV6-5 and TRBJ2-2, with D unresolved. The CDR3 runs 14 residues. Per germline, CDR1 MNHEY and CDR2 SVGAGI. Trimming stripped 7 bases from V and 1 base from J, with 10 bases between. The CDR3 region has the DNA TGTGCCAGCATCTCATATCGGAACACCGGGGAGCTGTTTTTT. Residues: CASISYRNTGELFF.

This clone was counted once. The chain has TRBV19 and TRBJ1-6; D is uncertain. Trimming shortened V by 5 bases and J by 9 bases, and 11 bases separated the two germline ends. The germline V gene has CDR1 LNHDA and CDR2 SQIVND (reference sequence). The CDR3 has 13 amino acids. The CDR3 DNA reads TGTGCCAGTAGTTCCTCGGACTCTTCACCCCTCCACTTT. Translating it yields CASSSSDSSPLHF.